This T cell receptor beta chain emerged from a study of blood T cell repertoires in COVID-19. For the study at large: Donors in the United States, Italy and Spain gave samples during acute or convalescent COVID-19. The analysed material was cDNA or gDNA that came from T cells, B-cell-depleted T cells, or PBMCs.

Some clones are missing from TCRdb's copy, which holds only in-frame ones; the method was immunoSEQ multiplex PCR. The table shows around 280,000 clones, with 85% occurring only once. The CDR3 extends over 14 amino acids. Trimming shortened V by 7 bases and J by 0 bases, and 10 bases separated the two germline ends. The chain recombines TRBV23-1 with TRBJ1-5; tentatively, D is TRBD1 (5 bases). TRBV23-1 is reported as an ORF; its role is uncertain. Material: peripheral blood. The receptor's source is a woman in her fifties or sixties with active or convalescent COVID-19. The CDR3 DNA is TGCGCCAGCAAACGGACAAATAGCAATCAGCCCCAGCATTTT. It specifies CASKRTNSNQPQHF.